A selection of T cell receptor beta chains follows, all from one sample in a study of HIV-infected children after antiretroviral therapy interruption. TCRdb processed the 3' RACE reads anew with MiXCR; each CDR3 protein has one entry. Of under 50,000 distinct CDR3 sequences listed, 4.3% are singletons. The material sequenced was CD45RA+ CD4+ T cells from PBMCs, pooled from several time points, taken from a donor given antiretroviral therapy, either interrupted or continuous. These receptors were collected from a pool of human donors with HIV. Each CDR3 is given with its conserved first and last residue. A D gene is named only where the DNA matches it firmly. Rows may omit the clone size; those that give it use once, few, many or a size class.

TRBV18	TRBJ2-7	few	TRBD1	CASSPSRTGGYEQYF	TGTGCCAGCTCACCTTCCCGGACAGGGGGCTACGAGCAGTACTTC
TRBV7-2	TRBJ2-2	many	.	CASSETSPNTGELFF	TGTGCCAGCAGTGAAACTAGCCCAAACACCGGGGAGCTGTTTTTT
TRBV6-1	TRBJ2-1	few	.	CASRMGMGDNEQFF	TGTGCCAGCCGTATGGGGATGGGGGACAATGAGCAGTTCTTC
TRBV7-8	TRBJ2-3	many	TRBD2	CASSFSGGETDTQYF	TGTGCCAGCAGCTTTAGCGGGGGGGAGACAGATACGCAGTATTTT
TRBV14	TRBJ1-1	many	.	CASRPRVPAEAFF	TGTGCCAGCAGACCCAGGGTCCCTGCTGAAGCTTTCTTT
TRBV12-3/TRBV12-4	TRBJ2-3	many	TRBD2	CASSFGGSGVTDTQYF	TGTGCCAGCAGTTTCGGAGGTAGCGGGGTAACAGATACGCAGTATTTT
TRBV10-3	TRBJ1-1	few	.	CAITNTGGDTEAFF	TGTGCCATCACCAACACCGGGGGAGACACTGAAGCTTTCTTT
TRBV2	TRBJ1-3	few	.	CASSVQGSGNTIYF	TGTGCCAGCAGTGTTCAGGGCTCTGGAAACACCATATATTTT
TRBV12-3/TRBV12-4	TRBJ2-6	.	TRBD1	CASSPRDRAGANVLTF	TGTGCCAGCAGCCCAAGGGACAGGGCTGGGGCCAACGTCCTGACTTTC
TRBV7-2	TRBJ2-3	.	.	CASSLSFSRITDTQYF	TGTGCCAGCAGCTTGTCTTTCTCTCGAATCACAGATACGCAGTATTTT
TRBV2	TRBJ2-1	many	.	CASSEALSNEQFF	TGTGCCAGCAGTGAAGCGCTTTCCAATGAGCAGTTCTTC
TRBV30	TRBJ2-1	many	TRBD1	CAWSWDRGIAEQFF	TGTGCCTGGAGCTGGGACAGGGGGATCGCTGAGCAGTTCTTC
TRBV5-1	TRBJ1-3	few	TRBD1	CASSFSGQAGNTIYF	TGCGCCAGCAGCTTCTCGGGACAGGCTGGAAACACCATATATTTT
TRBV2	TRBJ2-1	many	TRBD1	CASSDDRGHEQFF	TGTGCCAGCAGCGATGACAGGGGGCATGAGCAGTTCTTC
TRBV7-9	TRBJ1-1	few	.	CASSLSGAPEAFF	TGTGCCAGCAGCTTATCAGGGGCCCCTGAAGCTTTCTTT
TRBV5-1	TRBJ2-3	few	TRBD2	CASSSGDYTDTQYF	TGCGCCAGCAGCTCTGGGGACTATACAGATACGCAGTATTTT
TRBV7-9	TRBJ2-1	many	.	CASSISDEQFF	TGTGCCAGCAGCATCTCTGATGAGCAGTTCTTC
TRBV6-1	TRBJ2-7	many	.	CASSRGTHEQYF	TGTGCCAGCAGCCGGGGGACCCACGAGCAGTACTTC
TRBV19	TRBJ2-7	many	TRBD1	CASSRVPGQGTYEQYF	TGTGCCAGTAGTCGGGTTCCGGGACAGGGGACCTACGAGCAGTACTTC
TRBV7-3	TRBJ1-1	few	.	CASSLGDQAFF	TGTGCCAGCAGCTTAGGAGACCAAGCTTTCTTT
TRBV6-6	TRBJ2-3	many	.	CASRSPGTTDTQYF	TGTGCCAGCAGGTCCCCCGGGACAACAGATACGCAGTATTTT
TRBV6-1	TRBJ2-7	few	.	CASSPQRESYEQYF	TGTGCCAGCAGCCCCCAAAGGGAATCCTACGAGCAGTACTTC
TRBV5-1	TRBJ2-2	many	.	CASSWGSGGELFF	TGCGCCAGCAGTTGGGGTTCTGGCGGGGAGCTGTTTTTT
TRBV19	TRBJ2-4	many	.	CASSVTGADIQYF	TGTGCCAGTAGTGTGACGGGGGCGGACATTCAGTACTTC
TRBV12-5	TRBJ2-2	many	.	CASASSGGTNTGELFF	TGTGCTAGTGCCTCGAGTGGGGGAACGAACACCGGGGAGCTGTTTTTT
TRBV7-2	TRBJ2-1	many	TRBD2	CATGPGGRSYNEQFF	TGTGCCACCGGCCCGGGGGGGCGGTCCTACAATGAGCAGTTCTTC
TRBV4-1	TRBJ1-5	many	.	CASSQTGFDQPQHF	TGCGCCAGCAGCCAGACGGGGTTCGATCAGCCCCAGCATTTT
TRBV19	TRBJ1-5	many	TRBD1	CASTAGGNNQPQHF	TGTGCCAGTACCGCAGGGGGTAACAATCAGCCCCAGCATTTT
TRBV9	TRBJ2-5	few	.	CASSVRGEETQYF	TGTGCCAGCAGCGTACGGGGCGAAGAGACCCAGTACTTC
TRBV3-1	TRBJ2-1	many	TRBD1	CASSQWGMGQGNEQFF	TGTGCCAGCAGCCAATGGGGCATGGGACAGGGCAATGAGCAGTTCTTC
TRBV24-1	TRBJ2-1	many	.	CATSDLDRLREQFF	TGTGCCACCAGTGATCTAGACAGGCTACGGGAGCAGTTCTTC
TRBV20-1	TRBJ2-1	many	.	CSASLRGATYNEQFF	TGCAGTGCTTCCCTCCGGGGGGCCACATACAATGAGCAGTTCTTC
TRBV12-3/TRBV12-4	TRBJ1-1	few	.	CASSPTGSEAFF	TGTGCCAGCAGTCCAACAGGGTCCGAAGCTTTCTTT
TRBV7-8	TRBJ1-1	.	.	CASSSAGTEAFF	TGTGCCAGCAGCTCCGCAGGTACTGAAGCTTTCTTT
TRBV29-1	TRBJ1-1	many	.	CSVKTVVNTEAFF	TGCAGCGTAAAGACAGTGGTGAACACTGAAGCTTTCTTT
TRBV20-1	TRBJ2-7	few	TRBD1	CSAQLGQGAYEQYF	TGCAGTGCCCAACTCGGACAGGGGGCATACGAGCAGTACTTC
TRBV6-6	TRBJ2-3	.	.	CASSPGSTDTQYF	TGTGCCAGCAGCCCCGGGAGCACAGATACGCAGTATTTT
TRBV28	TRBJ2-7	few	.	CASSPPRQAIYEQYF	TGTGCCAGCAGCCCCCCCCGCCAGGCTATCTACGAGCAGTACTTC
TRBV7-6	TRBJ1-1	many	.	CASSPLTGTEAFF	TGTGCCAGCAGCCCCTTGACGGGGACTGAAGCTTTCTTT
TRBV12-3/TRBV12-4	TRBJ2-1	many	.	CASSPPRDVRRDGEQFF	TGTGCCAGCAGTCCTCCCCGAGACGTACGACGGGACGGGGAGCAGTTCTTC
TRBV7-8	TRBJ2-7	many	TRBD1	CASSLGGTGGYEQYF	TGTGCCAGCAGCTTAGGGGGGACAGGGGGCTACGAGCAGTACTTC
TRBV7-8	TRBJ1-5	.	TRBD1	CASSAGQASNQPQHF	TGTGCCAGCAGCGCCGGACAGGCTAGCAATCAGCCCCAGCATTTT
TRBV7-2	TRBJ2-4	few	.	CASSYNGGTPQYF	TGTGCCAGCAGCTATAATGGTGGGACTCCTCAGTACTTC
TRBV5-6	TRBJ1-2	many	.	CASSLEGLYGYTF	TGTGCCAGCAGCTTGGAAGGTCTCTATGGCTACACCTTC
TRBV9	TRBJ2-5	.	.	CASSVDLGETQYF	TGTGCCAGCAGCGTAGACTTGGGCGAGACCCAGTACTTC
TRBV2	TRBJ2-1	many	TRBD2	CATERNSGGSFYEQFF	TGTGCCACCGAGAGAAACAGCGGGGGGTCGTTCTATGAGCAGTTCTTC